These 21 T cell receptor beta chains came from one sample sequenced in a study of T cell changes during pregnancy in multiple sclerosis. Using immunoSEQ multiplex PCR, the repertoire was profiled, and TCRdb retains in-frame clones only, with some absent. The repertoire consists of over 85,000 clones, with 91% occurring once and the leading ten covering 1.5% to 2%. The specimen comprised peripheral blood, sampled after pregnancy. The receptor source for this set is a female donor in good health, enrolled as a control in a pregnancy study.

The chain links TRBV30 to TRBJ2-5; D is perhaps TRBD1 (5 bases). Between the trimmed V and J ends, which lost 4 bases and 7 bases, there was a span of 16 bases. Germline V gene data show CDR1 as GTSNPN and CDR2 as SVGIG (reference sequence). This CDR3 region has 13 residues. CDR3: CAWTDTRQGTQYF. The CDR3 DNA sequence: TGTGCCTGGACGGACACTCGTCAGGGGACCCAGTACTTC.

This chain joins TRBV7-9 and TRBJ2-1; D perhaps matches TRBD2 (6 bases). Germline assignment: CDR1 SEHNR and CDR2 FQNEAQ (reference sequence). Trimming removed 0 bases from V and 7 bases from J, with 10 bases in between. CDR3 length equals 14 residues. The DNA for the CDR3 is TGTGCCAGCAGCTTAGCGGGGACTCCTAATGAGCAGTTCTTC. It codes for CASSLAGTPNEQFF.

This chain connects TRBV27 to TRBJ1-1; D not certain. CDR1 and CDR2 (germline): MNHEY, SMNVEV (reference sequence). The CDR3 length is 14 residues. V was clipped by 7 bases and J by 0 bases, with 12 bases between them. CDR3 in DNA: TGTGCCAGCACCCCGAACAACATGAACACTGAAGCTTTCTTT. It codes for CASTPNNMNTEAFF.

The gene calls are TRBV2 and TRBJ2-7; D is perhaps TRBD2 (6 bases). Trimming removed 7 bases at V and 0 bases at J, with 13 bases between. This CDR3 region has 14 residues. Per germline, CDR1 SNHLY and CDR2 FYNNEI. CDR3 DNA: TGTGCCAGCAACGGGGGTCTCCTCTCCTACGAGCAGTACTTC. Translation: CASNGGLLSYEQYF.

The sample holds one count of this clone. The rearrangement uses TRBV4-2 and TRBJ2-6; TRBD1 matches 7 bases. Trimming at V came to 4 bases and at J to 0 bases, leaving 6 bases not matched to a gene. This CDR3 is built from 17 residues. Germline V gene lookup returns CDR1 LGHNA and CDR2 YNFKEQ. The DNA for the CDR3 is TGTGCCAGCAGCCGGGACAGCGCCTCCTCTGGGGCCAACGTCCTGACTTTC. Translation: CASSRDSASSGANVLTF.

The chain combines TRBV5-1 with TRBJ2-1, with 10 bases matching TRBD2. V lost 4 bases, J lost 2 bases, and 0 bases stayed unmatched. CDR1 and CDR2 from the germline V gene are SGHRS and YFSETQ. The length of the CDR3 is 14 residues. In nucleotides, the CDR3 is TGCGCCAGCAGCAGCGGGGGGGCCTACAATGAGCAGTTCTTC. Its translation is CASSSGGAYNEQFF.

The chain recombines TRBV9 with TRBJ1-4; weak D call: TRBD1 (6 bases). Germline V gives CDR1 SGDLS, CDR2 YYNGEE. V shed 0 bases and J shed 5 bases, with 11 bases lying between them. CDR3 length equals 15 residues. The CDR3 loop reads CASSVDWGLNEKLFF. DNA for the CDR3: TGTGCCAGCAGCGTAGATTGGGGGCTCAATGAAAAACTGTTTTTT.

This clone came up once. The rearrangement uses TRBV7-9 and TRBJ2-3; 7 nucleotides align to TRBD1. The V gene's germline CDR1 is SEHNR and CDR2 FQNEAQ (reference sequence). V lost 5 bases and J lost 6; bases outside the gene matches: 11. The CDR3 spans 15 residues. The CDR3 loop reads CASSTRDSIRDTQYF. CDR3 coding DNA: TGTGCCAGCAGCACCCGGGACAGTATAAGGGATACGCAGTATTTT.

The chain joins TRBV11-2 to TRBJ1-1, with D possibly TRBD1 on 5 matching bases. V was cut by 6 bases and J by 0 bases, with 11 bases left in between. The CDR3 runs to 14 residues. Germline-derived CDR1 and CDR2 are SGHAT and FQNNGV. The CDR3 DNA sequence: TGTGCCAGCAGGGGGGGACCCATGAACACTGAAGCTTTCTTT. Protein: CASRGGPMNTEAFF.

This sequence joins TRBV7-9 and TRBJ1-2; 7 bases map to TRBD1. From germline, CDR1 is SEHNR and CDR2 FQNEAQ (reference sequence). This CDR3 comprises 15 residues. V was pared by 10 bases and J by 5 bases, with 16 bases of the junction left unmatched. This chain's CDR3 is CATRIPGGPSYGYTF. The CDR3 DNA reads TGTGCCACCCGAATTCCAGGGGGTCCCTCTTATGGCTACACCTTC.

This chain links TRBV7-2 with TRBJ2-3, with a weak D call TRBD1 (5 bases). CDR3 length: 13 amino acids. V lost 11 bases, J lost 2 bases, and 14 bases lay in between. Germline V gives CDR1 SGHTA, CDR2 FQGNSA. The DNA of the CDR3 is TGTGCCGGCGTGACAGCTGCCACAGATACGCAGTATTTT. As protein: CAGVTAATDTQYF.

Here the CDR3 DNA reads TGTGCCAGCAGCTCCGGGATAACTAATGAGCAGTTCTTC. It codes for CASSSGITNEQFF. This chain links TRBV7-9 with TRBJ2-1, with D perhaps matching TRBD2 (5 bases). V shed 4 bases and J shed 7 bases, with 11 bases lying between them. Germline V gene data show CDR1 as SEHNR and CDR2 as FQNEAQ (reference sequence). The CDR3 spans 13 residues. The whole variable domain, filled in from reference TRBV7-9 and TRBJ2-1, reads DTGVSQNPRHKITKRGQNVTFRCDPISEHNRLYWYRQTLGQGPEFLTYFQNEAQLEKSRLLSDRFSAERPKGSFSTLEIQRTEQGDSAMYLCASSSGITNEQFFGPGTRLTVL.

The chain is built from TRBV28 and TRBJ2-7; no clear D gene. The CDR3 has 13 amino acids. Germline lookup yields CDR1 MDHEN and CDR2 SYDVKM. Trimming took off 5 bases at V and 0 bases at J, with 8 bases between the two ends. The chain's CDR3 is CASSLRHSYEQYF. The CDR3, as DNA: TGTGCCAGCAGTCTTCGACACTCCTACGAGCAGTACTTC.

The genes are TRBV6-1 and TRBJ2-7, with 7 bases that match TRBD1. Per germline, CDR1 MNHNS and CDR2 SASEGT. The CDR3 spans 15 residues. Trimming cost V 6 bases and J 1 base; bases outside gene matches: 9. For the CDR3, the DNA is TGTGCCAGCAGGAACGAGGGGGCGGTATCCTACGAGCAGTACTTC. The encoded protein is CASRNEGAVSYEQYF.

This chain links TRBV30 with TRBJ1-4; D perhaps matches TRBD1 (6 bases). CDR1 is GTSNPN and CDR2 is SVGIG in the germline V gene (reference sequence). The V and J ends lost 3 bases and 3 bases respectively, with 8 bases between them. There are 13 residues in the CDR3. CDR3 nucleotide sequence: TGTGCCTGGAGGGGACAACCTAATGAAAAACTGTTTTTT. Translated, it gives CAWRGQPNEKLFF.

The chain links TRBV7-9 to TRBJ1-3; 7 nucleotides agree with TRBD1. Per germline, CDR1 SEHNR and CDR2 FQNEAQ (reference sequence). This CDR3 spans 19 amino acids. Trimming cost V 1 base and J 4 bases; bases outside gene matches: 16. CDR3: CASSLEAGPRTGAGNTIYF. The CDR3 DNA reads as TGTGCCAGCAGCTTAGAAGCAGGACCGAGGACAGGTGCAGGAAACACCATATATTTT.

This clone showed up just once. This CDR3 is also generated by other DNA sequences in the sample. The V call is TRBV9, the J call TRBJ1-2; possible D gene TRBD1, 5 bases. Trimming removed 2 bases at V and 0 bases at J, with 11 bases between. Germline loops: CDR1 SGDLS, CDR2 YYNGEE. The CDR3 covers 15 residues. This CDR3 reads CASSVGRGPNYGYTF. CDR3 in DNA: TGTGCCAGCAGCGTCGGGAGGGGTCCTAACTATGGCTACACCTTC.

The gene calls are TRBV7-8 and TRBJ1-5; D may be TRBD1 (5 bases). Trimming removed 5 bases at V and 5 bases at J, with 10 bases between. Germline CDR1 and CDR2: SGHVS and FQNEAQ. This CDR3 has 13 amino acids. The CDR3 sequence is CASSAGGDQPQHF. The CDR3 bases are TGTGCCAGCAGCGCGGGGGGGGATCAGCCCCAGCATTTT.

V usage is TRBV6-1 and J usage is TRBJ1-3; TRBD1 agrees at 7 bases. This CDR3 has 17 amino acids. Germline CDR1 and CDR2: MNHNS and SASEGT. The V and J ends lost 1 base and 0 bases, in that order; junction bases with no gene match: 6. CDR3 DNA: TGTGCCAGCAGTGAAGGACAGGGTATGAGCTCTGGAAACACCATATATTTT. Protein: CASSEGQGMSSGNTIYF.

The chain links TRBV29-1 to TRBJ2-5, with 9 bases aligning to TRBD2. The CDR3 runs to 14 residues. Losses at the gene ends were 4 bases for V and 5 bases for J; bases not matched to a gene: 8. From germline, CDR1 is SQVTM and CDR2 ANQGSEA. The CDR3 region is CSVVGLAGRETQYF. DNA for the CDR3: TGCAGCGTTGTAGGTCTAGCGGGACGGGAGACCCAGTACTTC.

The chain carries TRBV10-2 and TRBJ2-2, with D unclear. V was cut by 8 bases and J by 1 base, with 8 bases left in between. CDR1 and CDR2 (germline): WSHSY, SAAADI. The CDR3 totals 13 residues. The CDR3 protein is CASRPGNTGELFF. The CDR3 DNA reads TGCGCCAGCCGCCCAGGGAACACCGGGGAGCTGTTTTTT.